These 12 T cell receptor beta chains share one sample of origin, sequenced in a study of blood T cell repertoires in COVID-19. Profiling relied on immunoSEQ multiplex PCR, and the TCRdb table lists in-frame clones only, not all of them. The sample has 150,000 to 200,000 clones, roughly nine tenths seen once. The sequenced material came from PBMCs or T cells enriched from blood (not recorded which). The receptors shown here come from a woman between 45 and 65 years old who had recovered from COVID-19.

CDR3: CASSPEGGSEAFF. The DNA of the CDR3 is TGTGCCAGCAGCCCCGAAGGGGGATCTGAAGCTTTCTTT. The gene calls are TRBV7-6 and TRBJ1-1, with a weak D call TRBD1 (6 bases). CDR1 is SGHVS and CDR2 is FNYEAQ in the germline V gene. V was cut by 5 bases and J by 6 bases, with 13 bases left in between. There are 13 residues in the CDR3.

The rearrangement joins TRBV6-4 to TRBJ1-3, with TRBD1 matching 8 bases. Germline-derived CDR1 and CDR2 are MRHNA and SNTAGT. V shed 2 bases, J shed 3 bases, and the junction held 6 bases outside the gene matches. The CDR3 spans 16 residues. Here the CDR3 reads CASSDGRGLFGNTIYF. In DNA, the CDR3 is TGTGCCAGCAGTGACGGCAGGGGGCTTTTTGGAAACACCATATATTTT.

The chain has TRBV5-1 and TRBJ1-2; no reliable D call. The CDR3 covers 14 residues. Trimming cost V 1 base and J 7 bases, with 14 bases left between them. Per the germline V gene, CDR1 is SGHRS and CDR2 is YFSETQ. The CDR3 region has the DNA TGCGCCAGCAGCTTGTCAGGAGGGAATTCTGGCTACACCTTC. Translating gives CASSLSGGNSGYTF.

The chain joins TRBV2 to TRBJ2-2, with D uncertain. The V gene's germline CDR1 is SNHLY and CDR2 FYNNEI. The length of the CDR3 is 15 residues. Trimming shortened V by 7 bases and J by 2 bases, and 14 bases separated the two germline ends. This CDR3 reads CASTLTTTNTGELFF. The DNA of the CDR3 is TGTGCCAGCACCCTCACTACTACCAACACCGGGGAGCTGTTTTTT.

The gene calls are TRBV2 and TRBJ1-5; 8 nucleotides agree with TRBD1. Per the germline V gene, CDR1 is SNHLY and CDR2 is FYNNEI. CDR3 length: 15 residues. After removal of 3 bases from V and 4 bases from J, the junction contained 5 bases not matched to a gene. The CDR3 DNA reads as TGTGCCAGCAGTGAGGAGGGGACAGGTAATCAGCCCCAGCATTTT. This translates into CASSEEGTGNQPQHF. Combining the CDR3 with reference TRBV2 and TRBJ1-5 gives the whole variable domain EPEVTQTPSHQVTQMGQEVILRCVPISNHLYFYWYRQILGQKVEFLVSFYNNEISEKSEIFDDQFSVERPDGSNFTLKIRSTKLEDSAMYFCASSEEGTGNQPQHFGDGTRLSIL.

The CDR3 region has the DNA TGTGCCAGCAGTTCCTATGGGGGCGTGAGTCTGTCGGGGAATAGCAATCAGCCCCAGCATTTT. Encoded protein: CASSSYGGVSLSGNSNQPQHF. The chain combines TRBV28 with TRBJ1-5; possible D gene TRBD1, 6 bases. The V and J ends lost 4 bases and 0 bases respectively, with 28 bases between them. Per germline, CDR1 MDHEN and CDR2 SYDVKM. The CDR3 totals 21 residues.

This sequence joins TRBV10-1 and TRBJ2-1; TRBD1 matches at 9 bases. The CDR3 loop spans 16 amino acids. Germline trimming cut 3 bases from V and 4 bases from J; bases unmatched to any gene: 7. CDR1 is WNHNN and CDR2 is SYGVQD in the germline V gene (reference sequence). In DNA, the CDR3 is TGCGCCAGCAGTGATGCCGGGACAGGGAAGTACAATGAGCAGTTCTTC. It codes for CASSDAGTGKYNEQFF.

The genes are TRBV12-5 and TRBJ2-4; 7 bases fit TRBD2. The length of the CDR3 is 19 residues. The trim removed 3 bases at V and 0 bases at J, leaving 14 bases unmatched. Germline V gene sequence: CDR1 LGHNT, CDR2 FRNRAP. CDR3 in amino acids: CASGFGLGGLYVAKNIQYF. The CDR3 coding sequence is TGTGCTAGTGGTTTTGGACTGGGAGGGCTATATGTAGCCAAAAACATTCAGTACTTC.

A few counts support this clone. The chain recombines TRBV7-9 with TRBJ2-2; 7 bases align to TRBD2. This CDR3 comprises 16 residues. Per the germline V gene, CDR1 is SEHNR and CDR2 is FQNEAQ (reference sequence). The trim removed 7 bases at V and 8 bases at J, leaving 16 bases unmatched. The CDR3 DNA reads TGTGCCAGCATCCGAGCGGGACCCCTCATTGTGGGGGAGCTGTTTTTT. Translating it yields CASIRAGPLIVGELFF.

The V and J genes are TRBV6-5 and TRBJ2-7, with no clear D. There are 15 residues in the CDR3. CDR1 is MNHEY and CDR2 is SVGAGI in the germline V gene. V lost 0 bases, J lost 2 bases, and 11 bases lay in between. The CDR3 coding sequence is TGTGCCAGCAGTTACTCAACCTTTACTCCCTACGAGCAGTACTTC. This sequence encodes CASSYSTFTPYEQYF.

The chain carries TRBV28 and TRBJ1-5; tentatively, D is TRBD1 (5 bases). In germline, CDR1 is MDHEN, CDR2 SYDVKM. Between the trimmed V and J ends, which lost 3 bases and 4 bases, there was a span of 13 bases. CDR3 length: 15 residues. CDR3 amino acids: CASSFSRGSNQPQHF. For the CDR3, the DNA is TGTGCCAGCAGTTTCTCCCGGGGGTCGAATCAGCCCCAGCATTTT.

CDR3 amino acids: CASSWDRDTEAFF. CDR3 nucleotide sequence: TGCGCCAGCAGCTGGGACAGGGACACTGAAGCTTTCTTT. The chain has TRBV5-1 and TRBJ1-1; 9 nucleotides agree with TRBD1. With 3 bases clipped from V and 3 bases from J, the junction kept 0 bases outside the gene matches. This CDR3 has 13 amino acids. Looked up from germline, CDR1 is SGHRS and CDR2 is YFSETQ.